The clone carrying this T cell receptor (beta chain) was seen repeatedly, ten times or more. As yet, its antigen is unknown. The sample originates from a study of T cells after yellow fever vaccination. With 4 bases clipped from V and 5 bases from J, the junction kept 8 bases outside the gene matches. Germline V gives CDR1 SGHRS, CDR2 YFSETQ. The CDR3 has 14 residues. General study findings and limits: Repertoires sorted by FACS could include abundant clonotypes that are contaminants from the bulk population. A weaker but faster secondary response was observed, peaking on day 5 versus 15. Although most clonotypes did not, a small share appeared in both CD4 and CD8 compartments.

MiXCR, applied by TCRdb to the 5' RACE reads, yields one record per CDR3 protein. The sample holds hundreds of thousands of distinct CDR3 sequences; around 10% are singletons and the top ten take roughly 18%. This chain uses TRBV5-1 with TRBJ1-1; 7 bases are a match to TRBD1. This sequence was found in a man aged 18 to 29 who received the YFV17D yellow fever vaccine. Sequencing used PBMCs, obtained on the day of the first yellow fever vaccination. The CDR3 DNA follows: TGCGCCAGCAGCCCAAACAGGGGTGGAACTGAAGCTTTCTTT. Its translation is CASSPNRGGTEAFF. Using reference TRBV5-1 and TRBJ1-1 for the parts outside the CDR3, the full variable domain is KAGVTQTPRYLIKTRGQQVTLSCSPISGHRSVSWYQQTPGQGLQFLFEYFSETQRNKGNFPGRFSGRQFSNSRSEMNVSTLELGDSALYLCASSPNRGGTEAFFGQGTRLTVV.